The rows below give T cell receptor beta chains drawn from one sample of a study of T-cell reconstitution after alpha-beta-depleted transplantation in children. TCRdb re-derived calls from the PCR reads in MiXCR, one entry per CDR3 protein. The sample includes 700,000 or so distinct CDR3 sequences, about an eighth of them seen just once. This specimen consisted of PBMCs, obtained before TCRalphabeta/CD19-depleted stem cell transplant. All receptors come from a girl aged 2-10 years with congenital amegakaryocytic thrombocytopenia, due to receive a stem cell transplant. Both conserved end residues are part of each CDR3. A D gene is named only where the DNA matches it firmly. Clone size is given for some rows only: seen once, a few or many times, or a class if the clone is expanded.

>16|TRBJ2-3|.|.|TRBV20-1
TGCAGTGCTAGGGCCCCGGGGGCTAGCGGCACAGATACGCAGTATTTT
CSARAPGASGTDTQYF
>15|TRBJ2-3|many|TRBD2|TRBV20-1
TGCAGTGCCCAGGTAGCGGGAGCAGACACAGATACGCAGTATTTT
CSAQVAGADTDTQYF
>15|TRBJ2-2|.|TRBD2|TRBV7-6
TGTGCCAGCAGCCCGCGACTAGCGGCGGTCGCGGAGCTGTTTTTT
CASSPRLAAVAELFF
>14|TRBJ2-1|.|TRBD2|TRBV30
TGTGCCTGGAGTGGTAGCGGGTCTTGGGATGAGCAGTTCTTC
CAWSGSGSWDEQFF
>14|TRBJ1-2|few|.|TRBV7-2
TGTGCCAGCAGTCACGGGGCCGGTTCCTATGGCTACACCTTC
CASSHGAGSYGYTF
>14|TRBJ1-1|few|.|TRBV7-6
TGTGCCAGCAGCTTAATGGCGGGGGCCACTGAAGCTTTCTTT
CASSLMAGATEAFF
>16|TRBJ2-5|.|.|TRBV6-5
TGTGCCAGCAATTCCGGGAGAGTGACCCTCCAAGCGACCCAGTACTTC
CASNSGRVTLQATQYF
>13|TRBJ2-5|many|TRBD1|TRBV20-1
TGCAGTGCTTCCCGACAGGGGGGAGAGACCCAGTACTTC
CSASRQGGETQYF
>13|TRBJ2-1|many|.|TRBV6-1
TGTGCCAGCAGCGTAACTAGGTACAATGAGCAGTTCTTC
CASSVTRYNEQFF
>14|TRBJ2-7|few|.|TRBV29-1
TGCAGCGTTTGGGGGGTTGAGGGGACCTACGAGCAGTACTTC
CSVWGVEGTYEQYF
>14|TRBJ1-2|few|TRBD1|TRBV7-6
TGTGCCAGCAGCCCTGGGACAGGCCGCTATGGCTACACCTTC
CASSPGTGRYGYTF
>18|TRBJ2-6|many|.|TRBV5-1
TGCGCCAGCAGCATCTCTAGGGTAGTCGGCTCTGGGGCCAACGTCCTGACTTTC
CASSISRVVGSGANVLTF
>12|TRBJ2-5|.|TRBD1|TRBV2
TGTGCCAGCAGTGTGGTTTCAGGACAGGGGCTGTTC
CASSVVSGQGLF
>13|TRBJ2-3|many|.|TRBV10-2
TGCGCCAGCAGACCACCTTTGGTAGATACGCAGTATTTT
CASRPPLVDTQYF
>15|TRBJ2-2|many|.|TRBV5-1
TGCGCCAGCAGCTTGTCTAGCGTAAACACCGGGGAGCTGTTTTTT
CASSLSSVNTGELFF
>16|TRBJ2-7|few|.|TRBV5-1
TGCGCCAGCAGCTTGCTGGGCAACTTCGGGTCCGGCGAGCAGTACTTC
CASSLLGNFGSGEQYF
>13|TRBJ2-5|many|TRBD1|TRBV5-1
TGTGCCAGCAGTTTGACAGGGCGGGAGACCCAGTACTTC
CASSLTGRETQYF
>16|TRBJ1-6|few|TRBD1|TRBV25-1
TGTGCCAGCAGACTTAGCAGGGGGATCCATAATTCACCCCTCCACTTT
CASRLSRGIHNSPLHF
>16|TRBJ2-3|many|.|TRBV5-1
TGCGCCAGCAGCTTGGTAGGGAACCACCTCACAGATACGCAGTATTTT
CASSLVGNHLTDTQYF
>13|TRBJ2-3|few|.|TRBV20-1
TGCAGTGCCCCGGAAGGCCGCACAGATACGCAGTATTTT
CSAPEGRTDTQYF
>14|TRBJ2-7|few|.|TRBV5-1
TGCGCCAGCAGCTTCTGGGGGAGCTCCTACGAGCAGTACTTC
CASSFWGSSYEQYF
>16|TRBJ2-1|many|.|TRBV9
TGTGCCAGCAGCGACCCTACATCGGGAAGTTACAATGAGCAGTTCTTC
CASSDPTSGSYNEQFF
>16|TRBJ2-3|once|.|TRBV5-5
TGTGCCAGCAGCTGGCTGGGGAGTCCCGGCACAGATACGCAGTATTTT
CASSWLGSPGTDTQYF
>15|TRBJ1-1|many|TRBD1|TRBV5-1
TGCGCCAGCAGAGGCGACAGGGGATCGGTCACTGAAGCTTTCTTT
CASRGDRGSVTEAFF
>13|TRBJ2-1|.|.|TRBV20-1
TGCAGTTTTATTCGGCTAGGCGGCTATGAGCAGTTCTTC
CSFIRLGGYEQFF
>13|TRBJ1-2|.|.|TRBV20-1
TGCAGCGCCCGGCAGGCCCCGGGCTATGGCTACACCTTC
CSARQAPGYGYTF
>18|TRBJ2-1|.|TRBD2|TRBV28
TGTGCCAGCAGTATCTTAGCGGGTAGCCGCCCCCGGAACAATGAGCAGTTCTTC
CASSILAGSRPRNNEQFF
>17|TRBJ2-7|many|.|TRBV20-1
TGCAGTGCTAGAGGGGCCCTCGATAGGGTAGGGGTACGCGAGCAGTACTTC
CSARGALDRVGVREQYF
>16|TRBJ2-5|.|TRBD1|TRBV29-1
TGCAGCGTTGAATACCCGGACAGGGGAGGCCAAGAGACCCAGTACTTC
CSVEYPDRGGQETQYF
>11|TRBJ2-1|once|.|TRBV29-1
TGCAGCTCGCTCGTAGTAAATGAGCAGTTCTTC
CSSLVVNEQFF
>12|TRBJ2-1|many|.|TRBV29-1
TGCAGCGTCTGGGACTCCCCTAATGAGCAGTTCTTC
CSVWDSPNEQFF
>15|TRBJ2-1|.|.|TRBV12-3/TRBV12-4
TGTGCCAGCAGCCAAATCGAGCCTGGCGTAAGTGAGCAGTTCTTC
CASSQIEPGVSEQFF
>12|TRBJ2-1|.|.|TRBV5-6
TGTGCCAGCAGCGCGAGTGGTAATGAGCAGTTCTTC
CASSASGNEQFF
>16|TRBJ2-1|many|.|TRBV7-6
TGTGCCAGCAGCCGTGCTATTGCGGGGCCCTACAATGAGCAGTTCTTC
CASSRAIAGPYNEQFF
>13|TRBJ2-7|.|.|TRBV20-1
TGCAGTGCTAGTCCTCGGGCTTTCTACGAGCAGCACTTC
CSASPRAFYEQHF
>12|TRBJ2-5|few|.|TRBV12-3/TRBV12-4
TGTGCCAGCCTCGGCCCCCGGAGGACCCAGTACTTC
CASLGPRRTQYF
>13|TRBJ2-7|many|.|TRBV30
TGTGCCTGGAGTCTAGACCTTGACAACGAGCAGTACTTC
CAWSLDLDNEQYF
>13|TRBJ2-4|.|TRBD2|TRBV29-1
TGCAGCGTTGATCCGGGAGGACAAAACATTCAGTACTTC
CSVDPGGQNIQYF
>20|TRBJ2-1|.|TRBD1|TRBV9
TGTGCCAGCAGCACCGGACAGGGTGCGCCGCTCACCCATACCTACAATGAGCAGTTCTTC
CASSTGQGAPLTHTYNEQFF
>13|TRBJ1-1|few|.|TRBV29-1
TGCAGTGCTGGGGAGCCGCTGCACACTGAAGCTTTCTTT
CSAGEPLHTEAFF
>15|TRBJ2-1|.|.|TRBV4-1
TGCGCCAGCAGCCAAGACACACTACTGGTCAGTGAGCAGTTCTTC
CASSQDTLLVSEQFF
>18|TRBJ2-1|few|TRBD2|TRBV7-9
TGTGCCAGCAGCTTAGTCTGGCGCCCCGGCGGGAGAAATCATGAGCAGTTCTTC
CASSLVWRPGGRNHEQFF
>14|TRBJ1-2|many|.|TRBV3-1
TGTGCCAGCAGCCAAGTTGACAGCACCTATGGCTACACCTTC
CASSQVDSTYGYTF
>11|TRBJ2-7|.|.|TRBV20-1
TGCAACCCTAACAGGGTCTACGAGCAGTACTTC
CNPNRVYEQYF
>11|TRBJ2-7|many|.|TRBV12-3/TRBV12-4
TGTGCCAGCAGTACGACCTACGAGCAGTACTTC
CASSTTYEQYF
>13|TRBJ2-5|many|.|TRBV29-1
TGCAGCGTTTATGACCTGCACCAAGAGACCCAGTACTTC
CSVYDLHQETQYF
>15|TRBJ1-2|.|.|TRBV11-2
TGTGCCAGCAGCTTAGGGAGAGTTGGGGTTGATGGCTACACCTTC
CASSLGRVGVDGYTF
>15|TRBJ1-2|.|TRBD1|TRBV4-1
TGCGCCAGCAGCCAAGTACCCGGGACAGGATTTTCCTTCGACTTC
CASSQVPGTGFSFDF
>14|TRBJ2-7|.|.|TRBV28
TGTGCCAGCAGTTTTTTTGTCGGACCCTACGAGCAGTACTTC
CASSFFVGPYEQYF
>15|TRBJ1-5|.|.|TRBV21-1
TGTGCCAGCAGTATCTCGGGGGGCGGCAATCAGCCCCAGCATTTT
CASSISGGGNQPQHF
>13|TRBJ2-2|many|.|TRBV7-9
TGTGCCAGCAAGCTTTGGGATGGCGGGGAGCTGTTTTTT
CASKLWDGGELFF
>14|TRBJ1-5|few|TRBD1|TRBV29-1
TGCAGCGTCTCCGGTGGACAGGGGATACAGCCCCAGCATTTT
CSVSGGQGIQPQHF
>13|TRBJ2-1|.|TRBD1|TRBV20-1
TGCAGTGCCTCCGGGACAGGCTTCAATGAGCAGTTCTTC
CSASGTGFNEQFF